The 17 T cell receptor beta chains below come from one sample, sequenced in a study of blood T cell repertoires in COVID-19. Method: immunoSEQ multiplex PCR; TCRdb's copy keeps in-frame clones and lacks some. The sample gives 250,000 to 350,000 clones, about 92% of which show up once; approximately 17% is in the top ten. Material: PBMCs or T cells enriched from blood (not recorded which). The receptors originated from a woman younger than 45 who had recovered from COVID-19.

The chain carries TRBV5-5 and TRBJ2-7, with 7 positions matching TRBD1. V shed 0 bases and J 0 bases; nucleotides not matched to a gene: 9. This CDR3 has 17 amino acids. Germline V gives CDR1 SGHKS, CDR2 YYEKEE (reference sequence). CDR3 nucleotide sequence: TGTGCCAGCAGCTTGGGACAGGGCCTTAGTTTCTCCTACGAGCAGTACTTC. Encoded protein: CASSLGQGLSFSYEQYF.

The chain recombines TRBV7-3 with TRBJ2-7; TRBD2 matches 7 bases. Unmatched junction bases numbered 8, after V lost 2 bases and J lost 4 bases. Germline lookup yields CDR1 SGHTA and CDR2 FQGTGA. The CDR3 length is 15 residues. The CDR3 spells CASSLEGGRAYEQYF. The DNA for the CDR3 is TGTGCCAGCAGCTTAGAGGGCGGGAGAGCTTACGAGCAGTACTTC.

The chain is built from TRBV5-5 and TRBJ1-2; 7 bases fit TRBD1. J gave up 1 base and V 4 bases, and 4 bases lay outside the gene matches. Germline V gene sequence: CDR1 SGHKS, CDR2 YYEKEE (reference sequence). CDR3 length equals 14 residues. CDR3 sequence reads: CASSPGQRNYGYTF. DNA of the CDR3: TGTGCCAGCAGCCCGGGACAGCGTAACTATGGCTACACCTTC.

In DNA form, the CDR3 reads TGTGCCAGCAGCTCCGGGGGTAACTATGGCTACACCTTC. It yields the protein CASSSGGNYGYTF. The genes are TRBV7-9 and TRBJ1-2, with TRBD1 as a possible D gene (5 bases). The CDR3 consists of 13 residues. Germline values: CDR1 SEHNR, CDR2 FQNEAQ (reference sequence). V was shortened by 4 bases and J by 1 base, with 7 bases between the two germline ends.

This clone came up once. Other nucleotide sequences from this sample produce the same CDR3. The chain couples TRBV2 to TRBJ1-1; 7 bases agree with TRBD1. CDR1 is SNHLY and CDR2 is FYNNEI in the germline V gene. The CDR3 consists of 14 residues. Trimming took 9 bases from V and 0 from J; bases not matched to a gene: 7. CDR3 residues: CASSADRMNTEAFF. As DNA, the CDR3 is TGTGCCAGTTCAGCGGACAGGATGAACACTGAAGCTTTCTTT.

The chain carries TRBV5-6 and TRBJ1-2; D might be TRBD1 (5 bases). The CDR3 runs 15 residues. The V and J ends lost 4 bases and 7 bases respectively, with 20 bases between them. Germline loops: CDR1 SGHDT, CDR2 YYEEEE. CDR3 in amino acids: CASSRTDTREAGYTF. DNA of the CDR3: TGTGCCAGCAGCCGCACGGACACCCGGGAGGCTGGCTACACCTTC.

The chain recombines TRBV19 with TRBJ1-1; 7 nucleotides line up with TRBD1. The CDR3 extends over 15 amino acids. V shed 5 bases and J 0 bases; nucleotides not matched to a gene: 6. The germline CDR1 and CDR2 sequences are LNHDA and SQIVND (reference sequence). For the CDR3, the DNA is TGTGCCAGTAGTGCCCGGGACAGAATGAACACTGAAGCTTTCTTT. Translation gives CASSARDRMNTEAFF.

The CDR3 spells CASSISWETQYF. In DNA, the CDR3 is TGTGCCAGTAGTATTAGTTGGGAGACCCAGTACTTC. The rearrangement joins TRBV19 to TRBJ2-5, with D hard to call. Per the germline V gene, CDR1 is LNHDA and CDR2 is SQIVND (reference sequence). V was pared by 3 bases and J by 5 bases, with 7 bases between. This CDR3 spans 12 amino acids.

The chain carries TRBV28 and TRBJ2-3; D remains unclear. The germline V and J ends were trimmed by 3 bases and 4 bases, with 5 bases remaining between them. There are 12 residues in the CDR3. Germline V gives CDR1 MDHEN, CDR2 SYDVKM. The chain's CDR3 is CASSFVSDTQYF. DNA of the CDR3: TGTGCCAGCAGTTTTGTCTCAGATACGCAGTATTTT.

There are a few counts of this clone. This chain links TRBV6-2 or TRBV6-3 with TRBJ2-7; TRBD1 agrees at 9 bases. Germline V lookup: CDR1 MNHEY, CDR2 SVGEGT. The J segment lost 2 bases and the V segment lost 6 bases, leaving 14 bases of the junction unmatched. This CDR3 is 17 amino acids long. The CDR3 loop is CASSPSAGTGSPYEQYF. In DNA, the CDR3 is TGTGCCAGCAGCCCGTCCGCCGGGACAGGGTCCCCCTACGAGCAGTACTTC.

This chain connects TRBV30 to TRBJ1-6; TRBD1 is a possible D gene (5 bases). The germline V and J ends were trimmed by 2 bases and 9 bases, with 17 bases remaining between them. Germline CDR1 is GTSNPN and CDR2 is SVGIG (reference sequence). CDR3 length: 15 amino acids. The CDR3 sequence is CAWSQPLLRGSPLHF. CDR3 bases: TGTGCCTGGAGTCAACCTCTCCTAAGGGGTTCACCCCTCCACTTT.

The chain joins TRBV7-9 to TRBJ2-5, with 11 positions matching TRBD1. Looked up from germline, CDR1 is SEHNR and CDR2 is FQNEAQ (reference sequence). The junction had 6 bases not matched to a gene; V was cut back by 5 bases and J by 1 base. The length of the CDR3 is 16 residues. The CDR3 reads CASSHGDRGAQETQYF. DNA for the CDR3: TGTGCCAGCAGCCACGGGGACAGGGGGGCCCAAGAGACCCAGTACTTC.

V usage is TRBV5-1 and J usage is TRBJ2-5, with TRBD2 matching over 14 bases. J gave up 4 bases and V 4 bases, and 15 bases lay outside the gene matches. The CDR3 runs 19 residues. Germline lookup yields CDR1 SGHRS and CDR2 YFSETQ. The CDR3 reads CASSALPGTSGSDSETQYF. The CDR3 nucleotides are TGCGCCAGCAGCGCCCTCCCCGGGACTAGCGGGAGTGACTCAGAGACCCAGTACTTC.

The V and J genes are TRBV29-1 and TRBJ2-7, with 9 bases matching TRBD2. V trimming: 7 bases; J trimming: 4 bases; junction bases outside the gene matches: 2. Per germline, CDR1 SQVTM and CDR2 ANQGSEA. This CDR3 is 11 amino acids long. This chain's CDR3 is CSGGGGYEQYF. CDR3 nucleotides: TGCAGCGGCGGGGGGGGGTACGAGCAGTACTTC.

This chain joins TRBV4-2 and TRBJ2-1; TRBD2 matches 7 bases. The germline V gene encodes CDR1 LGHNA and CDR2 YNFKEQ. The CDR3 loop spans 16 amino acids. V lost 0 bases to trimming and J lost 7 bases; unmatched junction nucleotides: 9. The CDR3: CASSQDTRLALNEQFF. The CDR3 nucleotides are TGTGCCAGCAGCCAAGATACGAGACTAGCTTTAAATGAGCAGTTCTTC.

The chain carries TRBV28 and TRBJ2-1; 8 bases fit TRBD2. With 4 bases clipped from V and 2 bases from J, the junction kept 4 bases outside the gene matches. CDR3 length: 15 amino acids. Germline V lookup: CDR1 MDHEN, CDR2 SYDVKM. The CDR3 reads CASSSSGGPYNEQFF. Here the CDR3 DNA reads TGTGCCAGCAGTTCCAGCGGGGGCCCCTACAATGAGCAGTTCTTC.

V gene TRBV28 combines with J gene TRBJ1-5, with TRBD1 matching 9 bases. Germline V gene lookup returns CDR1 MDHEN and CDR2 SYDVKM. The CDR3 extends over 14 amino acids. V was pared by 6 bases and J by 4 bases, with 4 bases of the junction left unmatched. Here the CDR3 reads CASSRQGGNQPQHF. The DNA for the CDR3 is TGTGCCAGCAGCCGACAGGGGGGTAATCAGCCCCAGCATTTT.